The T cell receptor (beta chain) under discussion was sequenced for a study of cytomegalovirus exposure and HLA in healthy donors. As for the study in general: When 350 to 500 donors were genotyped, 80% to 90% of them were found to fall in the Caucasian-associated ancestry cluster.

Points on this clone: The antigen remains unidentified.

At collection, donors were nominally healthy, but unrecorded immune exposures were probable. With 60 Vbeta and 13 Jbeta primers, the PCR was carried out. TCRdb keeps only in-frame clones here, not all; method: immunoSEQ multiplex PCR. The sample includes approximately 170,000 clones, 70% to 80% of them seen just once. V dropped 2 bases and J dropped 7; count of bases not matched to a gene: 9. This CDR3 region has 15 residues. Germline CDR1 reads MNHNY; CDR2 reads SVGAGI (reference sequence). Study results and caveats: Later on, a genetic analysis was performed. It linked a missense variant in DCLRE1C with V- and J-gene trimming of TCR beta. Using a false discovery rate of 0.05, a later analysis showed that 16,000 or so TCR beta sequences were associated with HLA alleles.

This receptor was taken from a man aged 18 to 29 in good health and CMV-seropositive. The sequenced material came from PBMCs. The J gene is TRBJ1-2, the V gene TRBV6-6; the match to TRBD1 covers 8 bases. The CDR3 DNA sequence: TGTGCCAGCAGTTACCGGACAGGGCCCTTCGGTGGCTACACCTTC. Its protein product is CASSYRTGPFGGYTF.